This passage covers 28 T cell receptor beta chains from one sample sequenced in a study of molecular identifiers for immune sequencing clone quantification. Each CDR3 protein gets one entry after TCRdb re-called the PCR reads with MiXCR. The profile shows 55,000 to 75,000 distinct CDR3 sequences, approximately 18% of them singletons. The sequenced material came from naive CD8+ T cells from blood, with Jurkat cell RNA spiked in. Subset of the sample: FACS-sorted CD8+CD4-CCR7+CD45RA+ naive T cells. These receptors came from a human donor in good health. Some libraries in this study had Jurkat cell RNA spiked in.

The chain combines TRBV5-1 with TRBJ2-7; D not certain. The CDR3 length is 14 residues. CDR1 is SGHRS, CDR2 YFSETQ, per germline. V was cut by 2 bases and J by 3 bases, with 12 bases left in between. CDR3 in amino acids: CASSFTGIDYEQYF. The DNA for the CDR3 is TGCGCCAGCAGCTTTACTGGGATCGACTACGAGCAGTACTTC. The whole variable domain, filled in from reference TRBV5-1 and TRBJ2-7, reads KAGVTQTPRYLIKTRGQQVTLSCSPISGHRSVSWYQQTPGQGLQFLFEYFSETQRNKGNFPGRFSGRQFSNSRSEMNVSTLELGDSALYLCASSFTGIDYEQYFGPGTRLTVT.

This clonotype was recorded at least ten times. CDR3 sequence (DNA): TGCGCCAGCAGGGACAGTAACTATGGCTACACCTTC. Its protein product is CASRDSNYGYTF. V is TRBV10-2 and J is TRBJ1-2; weak D call: TRBD1 (6 bases). Germline V gene lookup returns CDR1 WSHSY and CDR2 SAAADI. Trimming left V 6 bases short and J 1 base short, with 6 bases between. There are 12 residues in the CDR3.

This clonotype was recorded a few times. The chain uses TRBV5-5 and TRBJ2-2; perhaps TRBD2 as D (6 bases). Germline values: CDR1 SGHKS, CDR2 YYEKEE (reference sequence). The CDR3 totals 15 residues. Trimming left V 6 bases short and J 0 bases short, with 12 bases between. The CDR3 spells CASNWRGTNTGELFF. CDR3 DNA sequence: TGTGCCAGCAACTGGAGGGGCACGAACACCGGGGAGCTGTTTTTT.

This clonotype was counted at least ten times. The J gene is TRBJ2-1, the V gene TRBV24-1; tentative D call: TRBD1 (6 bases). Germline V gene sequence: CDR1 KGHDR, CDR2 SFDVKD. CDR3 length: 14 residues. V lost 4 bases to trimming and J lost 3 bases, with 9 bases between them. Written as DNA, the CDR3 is TGTGCCACCAGTGAACAGGGTAGCTACAATGAGCAGTTCTTC. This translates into CATSEQGSYNEQFF.

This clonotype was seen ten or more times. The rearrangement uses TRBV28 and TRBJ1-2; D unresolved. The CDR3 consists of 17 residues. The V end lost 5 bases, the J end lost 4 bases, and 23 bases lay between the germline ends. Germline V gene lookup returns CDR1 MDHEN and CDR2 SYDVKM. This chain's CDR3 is CASSRDFTEAGPYGYTF. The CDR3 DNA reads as TGTGCCAGCAGTCGCGATTTTACGGAGGCAGGCCCCTATGGCTACACCTTC.

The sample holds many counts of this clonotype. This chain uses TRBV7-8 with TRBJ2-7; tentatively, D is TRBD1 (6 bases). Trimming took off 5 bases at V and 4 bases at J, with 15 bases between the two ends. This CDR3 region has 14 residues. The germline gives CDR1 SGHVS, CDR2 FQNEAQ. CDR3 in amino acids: CASSPQGTIYEQYF. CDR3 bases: TGTGCCAGCAGCCCACAGGGAACGATATACGAGCAGTACTTC.

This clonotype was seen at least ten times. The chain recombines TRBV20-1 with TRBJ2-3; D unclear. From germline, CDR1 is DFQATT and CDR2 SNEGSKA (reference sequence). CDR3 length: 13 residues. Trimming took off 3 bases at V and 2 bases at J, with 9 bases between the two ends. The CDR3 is CSASSLHTDTQYF. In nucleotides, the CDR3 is TGCAGTGCTAGCAGCCTCCACACAGATACGCAGTATTTT.

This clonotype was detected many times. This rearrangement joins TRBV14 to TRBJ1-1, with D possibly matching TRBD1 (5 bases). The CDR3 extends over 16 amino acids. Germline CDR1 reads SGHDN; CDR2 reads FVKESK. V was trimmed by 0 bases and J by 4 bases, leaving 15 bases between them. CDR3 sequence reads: CASSQDSRLGGTEAFF. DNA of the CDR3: TGTGCCAGCAGCCAAGATTCGCGGTTGGGGGGCACTGAAGCTTTCTTT. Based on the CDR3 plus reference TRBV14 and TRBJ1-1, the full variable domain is EAGVTQFPSHSVIEKGQTVTLRCDPISGHDNLYWYRRVMGKEIKFLLHFVKESKQDESGMPNNRFLAERTGGTYSTLKVQPAELEDSGVYFCASSQDSRLGGTEAFFGQGTRLTVV.

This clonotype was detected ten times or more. In DNA form, the CDR3 reads TGTGCCAGCAGCGTAGAGGGAGGGGCTTTTAAAGAGACCCAGTACTTC. It yields the protein CASSVEGGAFKETQYF. The chain is built from TRBV9 and TRBJ2-5; 7 bases fit TRBD2. Germline CDR1 is SGDLS and CDR2 is YYNGEE. CDR3 length: 16 amino acids. After removal of 0 bases from V and 3 bases from J, the junction contained 8 bases not matched to a gene. The full variable domain, with the rest looked up from reference TRBV9 and TRBJ2-5, is DSGVTQTPKHLITATGQRVTLRCSPRSGDLSVYWYQQSLDQGLQFLIQYYNGEERAKGNILERFSAQQFPDLHSELNLSSLELGDSALYFCASSVEGGAFKETQYFGPGTRLLVL.

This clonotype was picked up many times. CDR3 in DNA: TGTGCCACCAGTGATTTGCGTCTAGCGGACAATGAGCAGTTCTTC. This translates into CATSDLRLADNEQFF. This chain links TRBV24-1 with TRBJ2-1, with TRBD2 matching 7 bases. Germline CDR1 KGHDR, CDR2 SFDVKD. Germline trimming cut 0 bases from V and 5 bases from J; bases unmatched to any gene: 3. There are 15 residues in the CDR3.

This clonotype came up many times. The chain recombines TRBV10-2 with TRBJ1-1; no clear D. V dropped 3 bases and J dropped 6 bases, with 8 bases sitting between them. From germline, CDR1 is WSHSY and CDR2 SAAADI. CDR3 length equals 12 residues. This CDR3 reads CASSDFSPEAFF. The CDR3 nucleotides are TGCGCCAGCAGTGATTTTTCACCTGAAGCTTTCTTT.

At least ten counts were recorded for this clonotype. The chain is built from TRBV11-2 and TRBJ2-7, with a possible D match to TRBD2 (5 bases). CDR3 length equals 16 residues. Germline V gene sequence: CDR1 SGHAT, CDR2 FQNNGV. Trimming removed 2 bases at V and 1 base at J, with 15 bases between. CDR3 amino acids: CASSLFGVGESYEQYF. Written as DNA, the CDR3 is TGTGCCAGCAGCTTATTCGGGGTTGGGGAGTCCTACGAGCAGTACTTC.

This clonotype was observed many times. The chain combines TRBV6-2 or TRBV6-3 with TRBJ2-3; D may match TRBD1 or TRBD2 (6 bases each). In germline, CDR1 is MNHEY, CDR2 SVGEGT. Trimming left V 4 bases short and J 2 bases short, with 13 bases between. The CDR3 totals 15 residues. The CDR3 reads CASSLGGGYTDTQYF. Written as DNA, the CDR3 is TGTGCCAGCAGTTTGGGGGGCGGGTACACAGATACGCAGTATTTT.

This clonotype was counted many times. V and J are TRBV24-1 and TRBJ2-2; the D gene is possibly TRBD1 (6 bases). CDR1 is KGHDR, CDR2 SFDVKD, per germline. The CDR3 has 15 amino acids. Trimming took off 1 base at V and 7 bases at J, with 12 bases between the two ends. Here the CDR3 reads CATSDFSGEGGELFF. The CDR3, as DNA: TGTGCCACCAGTGATTTTTCAGGGGAAGGCGGGGAGCTGTTTTTT.

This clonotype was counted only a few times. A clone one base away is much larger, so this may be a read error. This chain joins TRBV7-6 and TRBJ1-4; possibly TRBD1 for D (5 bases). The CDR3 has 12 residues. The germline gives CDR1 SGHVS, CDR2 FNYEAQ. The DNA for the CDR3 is TGTGCCAGCAGCTTAGGGGGGGAAAATCTGTTTTTT. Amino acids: CASSLGGENLFF.

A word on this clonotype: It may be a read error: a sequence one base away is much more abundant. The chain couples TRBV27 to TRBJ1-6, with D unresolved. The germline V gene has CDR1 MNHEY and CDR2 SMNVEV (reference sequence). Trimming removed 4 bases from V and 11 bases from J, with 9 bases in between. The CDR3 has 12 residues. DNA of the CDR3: TGTGCCAGCAGTTCAATCGGTCCACCCCTCCACTTT. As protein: CASSSIGPPLHF.

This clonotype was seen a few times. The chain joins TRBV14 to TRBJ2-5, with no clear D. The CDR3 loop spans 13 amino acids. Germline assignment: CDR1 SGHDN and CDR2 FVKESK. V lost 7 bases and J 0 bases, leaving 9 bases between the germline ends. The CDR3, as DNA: TGTGCCAGCAACGGCCAGCACCAAGAGACCCAGTACTTC. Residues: CASNGQHQETQYF. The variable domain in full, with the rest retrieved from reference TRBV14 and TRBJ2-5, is EAGVTQFPSHSVIEKGQTVTLRCDPISGHDNLYWYRRVMGKEIKFLLHFVKESKQDESGMPNNRFLAERTGGTYSTLKVQPAELEDSGVYFCASNGQHQETQYFGPGTRLLVL.

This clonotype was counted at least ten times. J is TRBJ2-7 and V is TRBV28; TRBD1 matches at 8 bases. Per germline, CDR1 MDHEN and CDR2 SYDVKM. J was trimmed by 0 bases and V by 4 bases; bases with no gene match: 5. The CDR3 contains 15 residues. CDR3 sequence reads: CASSSDRVSSYEQYF. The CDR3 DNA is TGTGCCAGCAGTTCGGACAGGGTTAGCTCCTACGAGCAGTACTTC.

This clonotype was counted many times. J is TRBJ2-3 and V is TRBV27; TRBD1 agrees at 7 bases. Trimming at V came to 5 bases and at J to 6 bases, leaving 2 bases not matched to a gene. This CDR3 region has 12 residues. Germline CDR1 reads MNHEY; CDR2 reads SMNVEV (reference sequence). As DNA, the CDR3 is TGTGCCAGCAGTGGACAGGTCGATACGCAGTATTTT. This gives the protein CASSGQVDTQYF.

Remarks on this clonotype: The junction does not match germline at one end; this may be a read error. CDR3 nucleotide sequence: TGTGCCATCAGTGAACCGGGGACGGCACCCTACGGGCAGTACTTC. This encodes CAISEPGTAPYGQYF. The J gene is TRBJ2-7, the V gene TRBV10-3; either TRBD1 or TRBD2 may fit D (5 bases each). CDR1 and CDR2 from the germline V gene are ENHRY and SYGVKD. This CDR3 is 15 amino acids long.

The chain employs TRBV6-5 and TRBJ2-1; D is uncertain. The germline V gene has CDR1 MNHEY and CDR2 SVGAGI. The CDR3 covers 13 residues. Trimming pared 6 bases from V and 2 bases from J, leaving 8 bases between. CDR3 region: CASRWSTYNEQFF. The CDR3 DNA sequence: TGTGCCAGCAGGTGGTCGACCTACAATGAGCAGTTCTTC.

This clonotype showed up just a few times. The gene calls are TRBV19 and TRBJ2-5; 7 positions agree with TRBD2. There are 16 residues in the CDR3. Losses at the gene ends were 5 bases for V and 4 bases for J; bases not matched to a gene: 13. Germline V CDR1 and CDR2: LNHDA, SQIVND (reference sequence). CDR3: CASSARAAGMVETQYF. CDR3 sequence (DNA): TGTGCCAGTAGTGCCCGGGCAGCGGGAATGGTAGAGACCCAGTACTTC.

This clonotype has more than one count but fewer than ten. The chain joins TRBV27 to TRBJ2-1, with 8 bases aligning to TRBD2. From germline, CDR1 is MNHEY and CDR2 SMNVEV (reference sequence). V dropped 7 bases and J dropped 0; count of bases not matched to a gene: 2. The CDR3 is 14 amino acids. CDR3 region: CASKTSGSYNEQFF. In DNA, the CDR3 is TGTGCCAGCAAAACTAGCGGCTCCTACAATGAGCAGTTCTTC.

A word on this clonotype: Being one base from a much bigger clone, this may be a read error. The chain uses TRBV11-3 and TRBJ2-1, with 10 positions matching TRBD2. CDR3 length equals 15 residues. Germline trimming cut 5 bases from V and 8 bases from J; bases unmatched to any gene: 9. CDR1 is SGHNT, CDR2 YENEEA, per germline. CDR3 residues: CASSAASGSFDEQFF. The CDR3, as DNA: TGTGCCAGCAGCGCTGCTAGCGGGAGTTTCGATGAGCAGTTCTTC.

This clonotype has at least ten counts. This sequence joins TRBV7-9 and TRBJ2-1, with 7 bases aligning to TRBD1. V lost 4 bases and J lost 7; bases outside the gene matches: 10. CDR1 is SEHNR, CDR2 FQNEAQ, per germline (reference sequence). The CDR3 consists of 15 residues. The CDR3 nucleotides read TGTGCCAGCAGCTCAACAGGGGATCCTGGAAATGAGCAGTTCTTC. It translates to CASSSTGDPGNEQFF.

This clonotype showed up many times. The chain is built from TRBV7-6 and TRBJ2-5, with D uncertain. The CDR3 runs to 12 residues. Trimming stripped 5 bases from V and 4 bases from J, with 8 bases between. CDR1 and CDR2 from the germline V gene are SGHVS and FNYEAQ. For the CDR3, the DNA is TGTGCCAGCAGCCCACTGGCAGAGACCCAGTACTTC. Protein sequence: CASSPLAETQYF.

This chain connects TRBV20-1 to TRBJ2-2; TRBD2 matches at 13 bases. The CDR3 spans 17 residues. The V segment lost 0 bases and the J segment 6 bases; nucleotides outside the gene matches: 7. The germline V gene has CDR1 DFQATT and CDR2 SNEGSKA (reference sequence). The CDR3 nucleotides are TGCAGTGCTAGAGATGGGACTAGCGGGGTGAGGGCCGGGGAGCTGTTTTTT. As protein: CSARDGTSGVRAGELFF.

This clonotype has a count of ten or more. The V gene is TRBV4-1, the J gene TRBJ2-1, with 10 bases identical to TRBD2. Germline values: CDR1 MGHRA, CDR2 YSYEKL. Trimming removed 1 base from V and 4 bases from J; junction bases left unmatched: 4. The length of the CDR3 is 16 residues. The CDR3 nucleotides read TGCGCCAGCAGCCAAGTGGGACTAGCGAATTACAATGAGCAGTTCTTC. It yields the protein CASSQVGLANYNEQFF.